This TCR beta chain was captured in a study of identical twins. Findings and caveats of the study: For out-of-frame alpha sequences shared by twins, low generation probability was in excess.

For this clonotype: The antigen is undetermined.

The germline CDR1 and CDR2 sequences are SEHNR and FQNEAQ (reference sequence). CDR3 length equals 13 residues. V lost 6 bases to trimming and J lost 10 bases; unmatched junction nucleotides: 5. TCRdb itself ran the 5' RACE reads through MiXCR, one entry per CDR3 protein. The sample carries fewer than 250,000 distinct CDR3 sequences, more than 15% recorded once. The sample was also reused in another study, on T cells expressing NK-cell markers. That work states: No clear determination of HCMV specificity was made for expanded NKG2C+ T cell clones.

This sequence was found in a woman aged 18 to 35 in good health. The chain couples TRBV7-9 to TRBJ1-6, with 8 bases aligning to TRBD1. Sequencing used CD8+ T cells sorted from blood. The CDR3 loop is CASSQGAQSPLHF. CDR3 nucleotides: TGTGCCAGCAGTCAGGGGGCACAATCACCCCTCCACTTT.